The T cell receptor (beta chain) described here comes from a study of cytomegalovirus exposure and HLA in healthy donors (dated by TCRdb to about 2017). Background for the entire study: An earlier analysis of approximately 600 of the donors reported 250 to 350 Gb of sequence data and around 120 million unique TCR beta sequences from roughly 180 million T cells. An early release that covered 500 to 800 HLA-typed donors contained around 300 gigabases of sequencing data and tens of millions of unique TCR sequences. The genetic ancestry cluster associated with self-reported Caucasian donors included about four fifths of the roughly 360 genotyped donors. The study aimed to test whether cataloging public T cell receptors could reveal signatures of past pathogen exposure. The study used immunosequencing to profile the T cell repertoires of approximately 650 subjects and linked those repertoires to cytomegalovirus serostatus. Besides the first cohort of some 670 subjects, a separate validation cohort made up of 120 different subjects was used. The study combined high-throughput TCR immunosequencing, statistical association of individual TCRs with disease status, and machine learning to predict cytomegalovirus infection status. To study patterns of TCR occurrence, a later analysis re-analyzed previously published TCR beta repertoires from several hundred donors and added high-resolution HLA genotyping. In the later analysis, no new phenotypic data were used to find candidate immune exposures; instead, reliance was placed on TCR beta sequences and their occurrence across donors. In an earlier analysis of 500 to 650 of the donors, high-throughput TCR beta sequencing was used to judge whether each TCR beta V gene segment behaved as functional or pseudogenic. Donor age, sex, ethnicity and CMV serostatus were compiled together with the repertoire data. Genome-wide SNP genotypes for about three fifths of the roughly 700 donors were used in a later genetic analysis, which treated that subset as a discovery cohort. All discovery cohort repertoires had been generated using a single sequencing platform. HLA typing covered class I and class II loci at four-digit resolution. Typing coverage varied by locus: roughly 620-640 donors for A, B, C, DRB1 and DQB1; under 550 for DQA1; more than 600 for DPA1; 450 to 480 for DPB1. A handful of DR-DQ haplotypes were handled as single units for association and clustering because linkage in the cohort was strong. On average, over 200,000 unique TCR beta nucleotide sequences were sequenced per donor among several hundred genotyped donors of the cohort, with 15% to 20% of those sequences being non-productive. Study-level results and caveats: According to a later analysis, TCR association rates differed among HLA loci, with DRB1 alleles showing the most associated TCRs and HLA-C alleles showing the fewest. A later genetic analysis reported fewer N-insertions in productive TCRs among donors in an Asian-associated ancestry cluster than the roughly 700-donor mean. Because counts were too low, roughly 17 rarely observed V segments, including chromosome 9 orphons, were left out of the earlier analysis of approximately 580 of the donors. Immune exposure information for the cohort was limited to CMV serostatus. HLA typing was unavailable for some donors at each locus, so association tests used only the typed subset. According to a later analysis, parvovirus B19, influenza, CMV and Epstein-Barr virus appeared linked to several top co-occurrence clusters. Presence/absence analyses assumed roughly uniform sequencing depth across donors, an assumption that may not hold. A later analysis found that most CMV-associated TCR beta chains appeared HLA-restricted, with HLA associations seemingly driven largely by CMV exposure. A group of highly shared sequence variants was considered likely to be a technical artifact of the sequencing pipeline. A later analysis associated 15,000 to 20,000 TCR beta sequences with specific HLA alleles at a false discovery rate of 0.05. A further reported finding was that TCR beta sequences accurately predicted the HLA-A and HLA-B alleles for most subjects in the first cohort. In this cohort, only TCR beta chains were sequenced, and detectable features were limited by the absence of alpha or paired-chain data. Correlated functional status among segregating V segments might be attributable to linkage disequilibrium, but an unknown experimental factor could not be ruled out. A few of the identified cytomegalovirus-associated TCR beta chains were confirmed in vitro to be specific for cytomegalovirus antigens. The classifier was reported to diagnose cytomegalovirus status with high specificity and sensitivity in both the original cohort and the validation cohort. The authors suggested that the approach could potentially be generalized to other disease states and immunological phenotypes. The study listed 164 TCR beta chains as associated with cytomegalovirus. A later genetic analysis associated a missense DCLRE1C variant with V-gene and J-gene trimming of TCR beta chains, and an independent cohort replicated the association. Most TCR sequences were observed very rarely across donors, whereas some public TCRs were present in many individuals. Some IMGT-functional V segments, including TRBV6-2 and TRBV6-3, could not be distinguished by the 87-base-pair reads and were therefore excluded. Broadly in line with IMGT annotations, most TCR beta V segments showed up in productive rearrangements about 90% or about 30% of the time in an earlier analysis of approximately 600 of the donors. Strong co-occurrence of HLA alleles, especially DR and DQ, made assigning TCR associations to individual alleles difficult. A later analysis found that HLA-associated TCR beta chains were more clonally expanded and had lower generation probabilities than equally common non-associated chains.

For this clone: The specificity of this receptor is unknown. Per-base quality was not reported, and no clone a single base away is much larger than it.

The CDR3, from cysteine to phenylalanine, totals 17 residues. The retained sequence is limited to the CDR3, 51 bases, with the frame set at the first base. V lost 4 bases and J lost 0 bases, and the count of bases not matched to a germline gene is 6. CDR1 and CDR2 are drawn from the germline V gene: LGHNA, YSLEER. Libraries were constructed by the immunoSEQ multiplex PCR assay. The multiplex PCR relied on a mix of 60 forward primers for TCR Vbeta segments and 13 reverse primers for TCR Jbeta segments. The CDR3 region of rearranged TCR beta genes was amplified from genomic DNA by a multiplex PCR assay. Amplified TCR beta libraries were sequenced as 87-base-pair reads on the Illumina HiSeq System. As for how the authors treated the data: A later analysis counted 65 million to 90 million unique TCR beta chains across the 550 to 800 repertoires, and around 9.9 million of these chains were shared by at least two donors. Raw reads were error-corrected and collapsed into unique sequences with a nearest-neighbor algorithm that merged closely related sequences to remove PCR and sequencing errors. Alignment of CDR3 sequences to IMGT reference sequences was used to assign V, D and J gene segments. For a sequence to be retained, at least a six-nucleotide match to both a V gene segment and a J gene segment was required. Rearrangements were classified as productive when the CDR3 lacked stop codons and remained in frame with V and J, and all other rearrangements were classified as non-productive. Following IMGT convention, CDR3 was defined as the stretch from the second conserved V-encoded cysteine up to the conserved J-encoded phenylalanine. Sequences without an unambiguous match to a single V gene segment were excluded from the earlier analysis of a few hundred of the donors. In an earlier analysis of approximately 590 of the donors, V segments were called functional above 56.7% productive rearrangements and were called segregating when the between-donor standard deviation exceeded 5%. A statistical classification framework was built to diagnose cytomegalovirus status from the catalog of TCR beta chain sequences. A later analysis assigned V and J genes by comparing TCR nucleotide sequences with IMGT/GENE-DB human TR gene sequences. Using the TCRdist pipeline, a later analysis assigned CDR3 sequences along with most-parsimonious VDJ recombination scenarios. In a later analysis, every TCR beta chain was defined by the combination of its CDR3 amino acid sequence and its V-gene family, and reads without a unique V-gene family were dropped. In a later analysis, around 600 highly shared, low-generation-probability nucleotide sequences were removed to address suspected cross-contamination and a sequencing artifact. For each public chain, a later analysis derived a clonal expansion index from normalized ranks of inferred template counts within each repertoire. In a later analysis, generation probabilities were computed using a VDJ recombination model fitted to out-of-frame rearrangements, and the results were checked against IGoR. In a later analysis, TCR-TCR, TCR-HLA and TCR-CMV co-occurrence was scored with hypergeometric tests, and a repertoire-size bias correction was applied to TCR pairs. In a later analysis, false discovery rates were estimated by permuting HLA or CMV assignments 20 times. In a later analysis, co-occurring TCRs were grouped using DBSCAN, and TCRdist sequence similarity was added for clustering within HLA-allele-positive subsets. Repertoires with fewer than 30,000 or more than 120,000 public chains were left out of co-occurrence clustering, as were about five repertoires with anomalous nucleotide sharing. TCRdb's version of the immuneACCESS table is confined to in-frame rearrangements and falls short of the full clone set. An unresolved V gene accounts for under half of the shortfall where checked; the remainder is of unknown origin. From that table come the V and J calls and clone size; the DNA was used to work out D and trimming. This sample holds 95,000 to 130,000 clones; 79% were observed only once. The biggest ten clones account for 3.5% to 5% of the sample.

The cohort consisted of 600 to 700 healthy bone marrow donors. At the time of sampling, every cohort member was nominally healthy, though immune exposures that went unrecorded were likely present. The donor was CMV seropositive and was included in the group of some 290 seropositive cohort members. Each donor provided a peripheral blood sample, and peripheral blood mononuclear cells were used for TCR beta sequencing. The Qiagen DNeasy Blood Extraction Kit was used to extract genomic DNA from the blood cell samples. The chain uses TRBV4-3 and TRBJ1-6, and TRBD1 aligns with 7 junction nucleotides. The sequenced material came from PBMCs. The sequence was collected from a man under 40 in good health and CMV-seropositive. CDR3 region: CASSRDSLSSYNSPLHF. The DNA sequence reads TGCGCCAGCAGCCGGGACAGCCTGTCCTCCTATAATTCACCCCTCCACTTT.